The T cell receptor beta chain under discussion was sequenced for a study of T cell responses to AZD1222 COVID-19 vaccine. The CDR3 is 13 residues long. In germline, CDR1 is SGHRS, CDR2 YFSETQ. The V end lost 2 bases, the J end lost 3 bases, and 8 bases lay between the germline ends. As regards this clone: Its antigen is undetermined.

Sequencing was performed with immunoSEQ multiplex PCR; in TCRdb, only in-frame clones are kept and a portion is missing. This sample has roughly 120,000 clones, with more than 70% found just once. Second-dose intervals near 4 or 12 weeks were combined. Study-wide results and caveats: Only 5 or 6 people who got AZD1222 tested seropositive at baseline. Reportedly, close to half of spike-specific TCRs are directed against unmutated variant regions. Clonal diversity was possibly underestimated, and the donors were mostly white British, with more females.

This TCR derives from an adult who received the AZD1222 COVID-19 vaccine. The chain joins TRBV5-1 to TRBJ1-2; unclear D gene. The starting material was peripheral blood, obtained 28 days after the second AZD1222 dose. DNA for the CDR3: TGCGCCAGCAGCTTTTCAGCTCACTATGGCTACACCTTC. Translated: CASSFSAHYGYTF.